Listed below are T cell receptor beta chains from one sample, sequenced in a study of CD8+ T cells in alopecia areata. TCRdb's table, derived via immunoSEQ multiplex PCR, lists solely in-frame clones and lacks some. The profile covers roughly 200,000 clones, with roughly 50% appearing a single time and 10% to 11% taken by the ten largest. Here the sequenced sample was CD8+ T cells sorted from blood, taken at week 24, from a patient treated with tofacitinib. All receptors derive from a human donor with alopecia areata. Each CDR3 is given with its conserved first and last residue. A D gene is named only where the DNA matches it firmly. Not every row has a clone size; where given, it reads once, few, many or a size class.

size | J | V | D | CDR3 | DNA
. | TRBJ1-1 | TRBV7-9 | . | CASSHNDGYTEAFF | TGTGCCAGCAGCCACAACGATGGGTACACTGAAGCTTTCTTT
few | TRBJ2-5 | TRBV29-1 | . | CSSRDGQETQYF | TGCAGCTCTCGGGACGGTCAAGAGACCCAGTACTTC
. | TRBJ2-1 | TRBV29-1 | TRBD1 | CSVEDLLTDRIYNEQFF | TGCAGCGTTGAAGATCTTTTAACGGACAGGATTTACAATGAGCAGTTCTTC
. | TRBJ1-1 | TRBV6-1 | . | CASSETAGAEAFF | TGTGCCAGCAGTGAAACGGCAGGGGCTGAAGCTTTCTTT
. | TRBJ1-2 | TRBV2 | TRBD1 | CASSERTGHVDYGYTF | TGTGCCAGCAGTGAACGGACAGGCCACGTAGACTATGGCTACACCTTC
. | TRBJ2-3 | TRBV25-1 | . | CASSESSEDTQYF | TGTGCCAGCAGTGAATCTAGTGAAGATACGCAGTATTTT
. | TRBJ2-7 | TRBV29-1 | . | CSVRGGGVNYEQYF | TGCAGCGTTCGGGGAGGGGGCGTAAACTACGAGCAGTACTTC
. | TRBJ2-7 | TRBV7-6 | . | CASSPGPSGNYEQYF | TGTGCCAGCAGTCCAGGGCCCTCCGGGAACTACGAGCAGTACTTC
. | TRBJ2-1 | TRBV6-6 | . | CASSYGAVGYNEQFF | TGTGCCAGCAGTTATGGGGCGGTGGGATACAATGAGCAGTTCTTC
few | TRBJ2-3 | TRBV23-1 | . | CASRAGTQYF | TGCGCCAGCAGGGCGGGAACGCAGTATTTT
. | TRBJ1-2 | TRBV30 | . | CAWTIDRGRGRDYTF | TGTGCCTGGACCATCGATCGGGGCAGGGGAAGGGACTACACCTTC
once | TRBJ2-6 | TRBV11-2 | . | CASSWLGSSGANVLTF | TGTGCCAGCAGCTGGCTAGGGAGCTCTGGGGCCAACGTCCTGACTTTC
. | TRBJ1-1 | TRBV4-3 | . | CASSRSKRTNTEAFF | TGCGCCAGCAGCCGGTCAAAACGGACGAACACTGAAGCTTTCTTT
few | TRBJ2-5 | TRBV25-1 | . | CASSGWDTEETQYF | TGTGCCAGCAGTGGGTGGGACACCGAAGAGACCCAGTACTTC
. | TRBJ1-2 | TRBV30 | TRBD1 | CAWNLGQGLSYGYTF | TGTGCCTGGAACCTCGGACAGGGTTTAAGCTATGGCTACACCTTC
. | TRBJ2-7 | TRBV9 | TRBD2 | CASSPRLADLGEQYF | TGTGCCAGCAGCCCTCGACTAGCGGATCTGGGCGAGCAGTACTTC
. | TRBJ2-1 | TRBV30 | TRBD2 | CAWSVGLVYEQFF | TGTGCCTGGAGTGTGGGACTAGTTTATGAGCAGTTCTTC
. | TRBJ2-7 | TRBV5-1 | . | CASSLAAGYEQYF | TGCGCCAGCAGCTTGGCGGCGGGGTACGAGCAGTACTTC
. | TRBJ1-5 | TRBV28 | . | CASSLFRSRNQPQHF | TGTGCCAGCAGTTTATTCAGATCCCGCAATCAGCCCCAGCATTTT
. | TRBJ1-5 | TRBV7-6 | TRBD1 | CASSLGTGGRYSNQPQHF | TGTGCCAGCAGCTTAGGGACAGGGGGCCGTTATAGCAATCAGCCCCAGCATTTT
. | TRBJ2-7 | TRBV30 | TRBD1 | CAWSVGTGLYEQYF | TGTGCCTGGAGTGTAGGGACAGGGTTGTACGAGCAGTACTTC
. | TRBJ1-1 | TRBV4-3 | . | CASSHQFSTNTEAFF | TGCGCCAGCAGCCATCAATTCAGTACAAACACTGAAGCTTTCTTT
. | TRBJ1-1 | TRBV6-5 | . | CASEGEGANTEAFF | TGTGCCAGCGAAGGTGAGGGCGCGAACACTGAAGCTTTCTTT
once | TRBJ1-2 | TRBV29-1 | TRBD1 | CSVAGTGGPGYTF | TGCAGCGTTGCAGGGACAGGGGGACCCGGCTACACCTTC
. | TRBJ2-7 | TRBV30 | . | CAWSEGSGYEQYF | TGTGCCTGGAGTGAGGGGTCCGGCTACGAGCAGTACTTC
few | TRBJ2-3 | TRBV30 | TRBD1 | CAWSKTGGKDTQYF | TGTGCCTGGAGTAAGACAGGGGGCAAAGATACGCAGTATTTT
few | TRBJ2-7 | TRBV29-1 | . | CSALPSGDAISYEQYF | TGCAGCGCTCTCCCCTCCGGGGACGCGATCTCCTACGAGCAGTACTTC
. | TRBJ1-1 | TRBV14 | . | CASSQQTDTEAFF | TGTGCCAGCAGCCAACAGACAGACACTGAAGCTTTCTTT
. | TRBJ1-1 | TRBV7-8 | TRBD1 | CASSQGQGAWIAFF | TGTGCCAGCAGCCAGGGACAGGGGGCGTGGATTGCTTTCTTT
. | TRBJ2-1 | TRBV30 | . | CAWSEGYEQFF | TGTGCCTGGAGTGAGGGGTATGAGCAGTTCTTC
. | TRBJ1-5 | TRBV5-1 | . | CASSLEEQGNQPQHF | TGCGCCAGCAGCTTGGAGGAACAGGGCAATCAGCCCCAGCATTTT
. | TRBJ2-7 | TRBV29-1 | . | CSVEAQGHEQYF | TGCAGCGTTGAAGCTCAGGGCCACGAGCAGTACTTC
. | TRBJ1-1 | TRBV30 | . | CAWDINTEAFF | TGTGCCTGGGATATAAACACTGAAGCTTTCTTT
few | TRBJ1-1 | TRBV4-3 | . | CASSQASRAGTEAFF | TGCGCCAGCAGCCAAGCTTCTCGGGCTGGGACTGAAGCTTTCTTT
. | TRBJ1-1 | TRBV13 | TRBD1 | CASSFMGQGAGDTEAFF | TGTGCCAGCAGCTTCATGGGACAGGGGGCAGGGGACACTGAAGCTTTCTTT
. | TRBJ2-7 | TRBV2 | . | CASRDRGMLYEQYF | TGTGCCAGCAGGGATCGGGGGATGCTCTACGAGCAGTACTTC
. | TRBJ2-6 | TRBV11-2 | . | CASSLNSGAIPGANVLTF | TGTGCCAGCAGCTTAAACTCAGGCGCGATCCCTGGGGCCAACGTCCTGACTTTC
. | TRBJ2-7 | TRBV13 | . | CASSSPGRVYEQYF | TGTGCCAGCAGCTCACCGGGAAGGGTCTACGAGCAGTACTTC
. | TRBJ2-7 | TRBV7-8 | TRBD1 | CASSFRADRAFEQYF | TGTGCCAGCAGCTTTAGGGCAGACAGGGCCTTCGAGCAGTACTTC
. | TRBJ2-3 | TRBV5-6 | . | CASSLGTATLTTQYF | TGTGCCAGCAGCTTAGGAACAGCAACCCTGACTACGCAGTATTTT
. | TRBJ2-1 | TRBV29-1 | . | CSVEYSSNEQFF | TGCAGCGTTGAGTACAGCAGTAATGAGCAGTTCTTC
. | TRBJ1-4 | TRBV30 | . | CAWADTELFF | TGTGCCTGGGCGGACACGGAACTGTTTTTT
once | TRBJ1-1 | TRBV4-3 | . | CASSQDRGTVNTEAFF | TGCGCCAGCAGCCAAGATCGAGGGACGGTGAACACTGAAGCTTTCTTT
. | TRBJ2-3 | TRBV29-1 | TRBD2 | CSVHHPGLAGVTDTQYF | TGCAGCGTCCATCACCCCGGACTAGCGGGGGTGACAGATACGCAGTATTTT
. | TRBJ2-7 | TRBV30 | . | CAWSEGLRDEQYF | TGTGCCTGGAGTGAAGGGCTACGTGACGAGCAGTACTTC
. | TRBJ2-3 | TRBV27 | TRBD2 | CASRGELAGSTDTQYF | TGTGCCAGCCGCGGGGAACTAGCGGGGAGCACAGATACGCAGTATTTT
. | TRBJ2-7 | TRBV29-1 | . | CSAIDSSYEQYF | TGCAGCGCTATCGACAGTTCCTACGAGCAGTACTTC
. | TRBJ2-1 | TRBV25-1 | . | CASSGYNEQFF | TGTGCCAGCAGTGGTTACAATGAGCAGTTCTTC
. | TRBJ1-5 | TRBV10-2 | . | CASSEPGDSNQPQHF | TGCGCCAGCAGTGAGCCAGGGGATAGCAATCAGCCCCAGCATTTT
. | TRBJ2-7 | TRBV7-6 | . | CASSLDYSSYEQYF | TGTGCCAGCAGCCTAGATTACAGCTCCTACGAGCAGTACTTC
. | TRBJ2-2 | TRBV27 | . | CASSFGGETGELFF | TGTGCCAGCAGTTTCGGAGGGGAAACCGGGGAGCTGTTTTTT
few | TRBJ1-2 | TRBV7-9 | . | CASSGGHVYGYTF | TGTGCCAGCAGCGGGGGACATGTCTATGGCTACACCTTC
few | TRBJ2-7 | TRBV2 | . | CASSLGSSYEQYF | TGTGCCAGCAGTTTAGGGAGCTCCTACGAGCAGTACTTC